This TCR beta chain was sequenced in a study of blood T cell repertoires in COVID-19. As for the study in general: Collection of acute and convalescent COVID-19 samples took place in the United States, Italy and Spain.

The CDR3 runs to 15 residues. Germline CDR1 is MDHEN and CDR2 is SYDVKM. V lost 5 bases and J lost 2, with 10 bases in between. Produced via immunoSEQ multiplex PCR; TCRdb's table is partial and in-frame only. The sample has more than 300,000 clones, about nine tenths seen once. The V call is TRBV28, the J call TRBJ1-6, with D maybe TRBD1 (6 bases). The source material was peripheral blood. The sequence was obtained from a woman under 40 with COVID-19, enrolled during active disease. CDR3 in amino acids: CASSTRTAYNSPLHF. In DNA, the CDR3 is TGTGCCAGCAGTACGCGGACAGCCTATAATTCACCCCTCCACTTT. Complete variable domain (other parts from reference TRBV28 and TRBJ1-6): DVKVTQSSRYLVKRTGEKVFLECVQDMDHENMFWYRQDPGLGLRLIYFSYDVKMKEKGDIPEGYSVSREKKERFSLILESASTNQTSMYLCASSTRTAYNSPLHFGNGTRLTVT.